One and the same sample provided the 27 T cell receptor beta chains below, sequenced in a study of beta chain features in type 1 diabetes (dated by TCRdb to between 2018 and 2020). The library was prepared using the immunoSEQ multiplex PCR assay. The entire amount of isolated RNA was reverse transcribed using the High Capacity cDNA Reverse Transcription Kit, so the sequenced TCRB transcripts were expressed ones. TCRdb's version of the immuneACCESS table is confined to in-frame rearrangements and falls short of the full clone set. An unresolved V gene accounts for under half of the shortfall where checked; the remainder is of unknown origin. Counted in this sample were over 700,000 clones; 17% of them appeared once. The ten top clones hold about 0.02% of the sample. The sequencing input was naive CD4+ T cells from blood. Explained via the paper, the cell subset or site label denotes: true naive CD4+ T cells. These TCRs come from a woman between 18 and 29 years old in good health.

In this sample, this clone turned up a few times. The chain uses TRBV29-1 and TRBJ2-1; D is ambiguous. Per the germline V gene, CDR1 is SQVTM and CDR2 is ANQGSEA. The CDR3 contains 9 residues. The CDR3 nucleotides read TGCGCCGCCCCCGGTGAGCAGTTCTTC. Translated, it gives CAAPGEQFF.

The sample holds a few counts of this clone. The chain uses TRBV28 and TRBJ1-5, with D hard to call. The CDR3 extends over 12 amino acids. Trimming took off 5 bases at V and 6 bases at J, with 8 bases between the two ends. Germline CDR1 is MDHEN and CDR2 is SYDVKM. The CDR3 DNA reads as TGTGCCAGCAGTACGACCCGTCAGCCCCAGCATTTT. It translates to CASSTTRQPQHF.

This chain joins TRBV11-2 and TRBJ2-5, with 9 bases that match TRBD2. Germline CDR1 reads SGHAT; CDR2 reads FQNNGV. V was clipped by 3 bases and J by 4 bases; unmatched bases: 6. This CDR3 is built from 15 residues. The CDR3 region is CASSFQLAGVETQYF. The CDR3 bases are TGTGCCAGCAGCTTCCAACTAGCGGGTGTAGAGACCCAGTACTTC.

CDR3 DNA: TGTGCCAGCGGAACTATTTCTGGGGCCAACGTCCTGACTTTC. This sequence encodes CASGTISGANVLTF. The rearrangement links TRBV28 to TRBJ2-6; D gene unclear. Germline values: CDR1 MDHEN, CDR2 SYDVKM. The V end lost 8 bases, the J end lost 1 base, and 9 bases lay between the germline ends. The CDR3 has 14 residues.

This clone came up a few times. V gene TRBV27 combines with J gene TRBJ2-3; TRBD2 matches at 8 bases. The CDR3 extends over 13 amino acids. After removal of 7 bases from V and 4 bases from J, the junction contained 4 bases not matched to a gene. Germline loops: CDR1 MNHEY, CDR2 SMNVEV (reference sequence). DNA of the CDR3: TGTGCCAGCAACCTAGCGGGTTCAGATACGCAGTATTTT. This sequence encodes CASNLAGSDTQYF.

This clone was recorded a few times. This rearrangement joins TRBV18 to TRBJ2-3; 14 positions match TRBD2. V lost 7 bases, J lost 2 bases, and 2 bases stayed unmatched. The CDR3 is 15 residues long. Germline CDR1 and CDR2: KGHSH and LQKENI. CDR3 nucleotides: TGTGCCAGCTTGGGACTAGCGGGAGTCACAGATACGCAGTATTTT. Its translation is CASLGLAGVTDTQYF.

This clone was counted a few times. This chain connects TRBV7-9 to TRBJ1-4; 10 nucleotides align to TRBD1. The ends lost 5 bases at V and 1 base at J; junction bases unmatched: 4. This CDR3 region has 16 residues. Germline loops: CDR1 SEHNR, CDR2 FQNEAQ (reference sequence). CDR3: CASSPGTGVTNEKLFF. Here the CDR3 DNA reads TGTGCCAGCAGCCCCGGGACAGGGGTAACTAATGAAAAACTGTTTTTT. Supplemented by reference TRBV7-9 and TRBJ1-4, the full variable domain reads DTGVSQNPRHKITKRGQNVTFRCDPISEHNRLYWYRQTLGQGPEFLTYFQNEAQLEKSRLLSDRFSAERPKGSFSTLEIQRTEQGDSAMYLCASSPGTGVTNEKLFFGSGTQLSVL.

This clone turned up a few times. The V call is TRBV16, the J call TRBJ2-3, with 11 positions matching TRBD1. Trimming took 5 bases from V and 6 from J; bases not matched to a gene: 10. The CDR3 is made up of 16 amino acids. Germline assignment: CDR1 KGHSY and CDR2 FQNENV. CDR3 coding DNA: TGTGCCAGCAGCGGTGTAGGACAGGGGGCATCGGATACGCAGTATTTT. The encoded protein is CASSGVGQGASDTQYF.

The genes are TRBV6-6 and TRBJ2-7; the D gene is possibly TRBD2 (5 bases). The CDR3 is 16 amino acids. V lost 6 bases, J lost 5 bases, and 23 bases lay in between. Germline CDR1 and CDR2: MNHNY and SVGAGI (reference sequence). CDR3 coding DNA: TGTGCCAGCAGCCCGCTTGGGCACGGGGTCTTGAACGAGCAGTACTTC. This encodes CASSPLGHGVLNEQYF.

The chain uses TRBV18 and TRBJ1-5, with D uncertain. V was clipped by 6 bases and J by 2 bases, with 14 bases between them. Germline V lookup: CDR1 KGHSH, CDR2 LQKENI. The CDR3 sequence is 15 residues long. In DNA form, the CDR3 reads TGTGCCAGCTCTCCGACTTTTAGTCGCAATCAGCCCCAGCATTTT. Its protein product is CASSPTFSRNQPQHF. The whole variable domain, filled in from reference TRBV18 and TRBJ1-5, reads NAGVMQNPRHLVRRRGQEARLRCSPMKGHSHVYWYRQLPEEGLKFMVYLQKENIIDESGMPKERFSAEFPKEGPSILRIQQVVRGDSAAYFCASSPTFSRNQPQHFGDGTRLSIL.

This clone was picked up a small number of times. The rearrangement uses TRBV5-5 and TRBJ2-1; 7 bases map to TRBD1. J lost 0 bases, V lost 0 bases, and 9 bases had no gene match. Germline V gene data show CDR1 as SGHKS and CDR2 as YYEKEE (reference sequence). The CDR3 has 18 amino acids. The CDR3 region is CASSLDVMTGSSYNEQFF. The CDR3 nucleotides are TGTGCCAGCAGCTTGGATGTCATGACAGGGAGCTCCTACAATGAGCAGTTCTTC.

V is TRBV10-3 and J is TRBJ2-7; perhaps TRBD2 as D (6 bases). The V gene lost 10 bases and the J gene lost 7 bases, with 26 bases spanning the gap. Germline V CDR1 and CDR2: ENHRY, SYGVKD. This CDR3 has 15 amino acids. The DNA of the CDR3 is TGTGCCAGCAGAAGTACCGGGACTGCCATGGGGGAGCAGTACTTC. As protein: CASRSTGTAMGEQYF.

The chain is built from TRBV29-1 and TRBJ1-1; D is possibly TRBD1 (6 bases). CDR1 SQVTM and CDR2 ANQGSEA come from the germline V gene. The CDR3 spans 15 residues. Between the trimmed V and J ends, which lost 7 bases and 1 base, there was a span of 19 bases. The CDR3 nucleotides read TGCAGCGCGTCTGTGGGGGCTCCTACGAACACTGAAGCTTTCTTT. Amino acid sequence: CSASVGAPTNTEAFF.

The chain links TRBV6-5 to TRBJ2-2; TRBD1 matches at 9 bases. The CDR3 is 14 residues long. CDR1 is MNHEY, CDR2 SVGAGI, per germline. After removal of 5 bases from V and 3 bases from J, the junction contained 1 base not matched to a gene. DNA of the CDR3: TGTGCCAGCAGTGGACAGGGGCACACCGGGGAGCTGTTTTTT. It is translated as CASSGQGHTGELFF.

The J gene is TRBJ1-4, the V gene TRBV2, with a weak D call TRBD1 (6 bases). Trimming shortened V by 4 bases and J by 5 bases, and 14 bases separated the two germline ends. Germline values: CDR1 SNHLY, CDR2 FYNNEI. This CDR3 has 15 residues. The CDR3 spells CASSATGLLNEKLFF. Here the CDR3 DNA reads TGTGCCAGCAGTGCCACAGGGCTATTAAATGAAAAACTGTTTTTT. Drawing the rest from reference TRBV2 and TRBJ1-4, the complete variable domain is EPEVTQTPSHQVTQMGQEVILRCVPISNHLYFYWYRQILGQKVEFLVSFYNNEISEKSEIFDDQFSVERPDGSNFTLKIRSTKLEDSAMYFCASSATGLLNEKLFFGSGTQLSVL.

CDR3 nucleotide sequence: TGTGCCAGCAGCGATCGGACAGGTGTAACAGATACGCAGTATTTT. It translates to CASSDRTGVTDTQYF. V and J are TRBV28 and TRBJ2-3; 7 bases line up with TRBD1. Trimming cost V 6 bases and J 3 bases; bases outside gene matches: 9. The germline V gene encodes CDR1 MDHEN and CDR2 SYDVKM. The CDR3 consists of 15 residues.

The chain's CDR3 is CASRLGIINTEAFF. The DNA for the CDR3 is TGTGCCAGCCGCCTCGGAATAATTAACACTGAAGCTTTCTTT. The V call is TRBV2, the J call TRBJ1-1; D is ambiguous. CDR1 and CDR2 (germline): SNHLY, FYNNEI. The CDR3 runs 14 residues. V lost 8 bases and J 2 bases, leaving 15 bases between the germline ends.

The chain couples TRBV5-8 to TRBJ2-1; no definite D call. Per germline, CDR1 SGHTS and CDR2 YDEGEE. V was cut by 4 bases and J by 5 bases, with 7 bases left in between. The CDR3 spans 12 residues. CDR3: CASSKRHNEQFF. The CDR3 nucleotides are TGTGCCAGCAGCAAGCGACACAATGAGCAGTTCTTC.

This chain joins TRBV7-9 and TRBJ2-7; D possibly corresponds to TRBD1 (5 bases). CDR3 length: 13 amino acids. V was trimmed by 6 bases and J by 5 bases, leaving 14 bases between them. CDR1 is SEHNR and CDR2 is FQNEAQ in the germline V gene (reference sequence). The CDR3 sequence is CASSPQTDNEQYF. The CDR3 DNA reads TGTGCCAGCAGTCCGCAGACGGACAACGAGCAGTACTTC.

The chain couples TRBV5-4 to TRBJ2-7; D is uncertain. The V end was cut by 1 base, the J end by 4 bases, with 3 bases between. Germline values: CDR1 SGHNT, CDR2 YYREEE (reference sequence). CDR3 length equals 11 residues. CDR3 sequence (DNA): TGTGCCAGCAGCTTGAAGTACGAGCAGTACTTC. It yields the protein CASSLKYEQYF.

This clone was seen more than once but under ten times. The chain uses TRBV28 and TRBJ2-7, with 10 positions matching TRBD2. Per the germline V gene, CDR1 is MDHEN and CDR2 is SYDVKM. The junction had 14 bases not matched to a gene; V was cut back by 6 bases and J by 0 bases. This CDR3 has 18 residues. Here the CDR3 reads CASSPPTSGNRLSYEQYF. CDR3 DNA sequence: TGTGCCAGCAGCCCCCCCACTAGCGGGAACCGCCTCTCCTACGAGCAGTACTTC.

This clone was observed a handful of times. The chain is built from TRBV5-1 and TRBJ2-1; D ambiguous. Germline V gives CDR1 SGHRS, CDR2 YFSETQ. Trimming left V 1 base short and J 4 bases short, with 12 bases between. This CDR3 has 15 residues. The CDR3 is CASSLRLVGYNEQFF. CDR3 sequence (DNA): TGCGCCAGCAGCTTGAGGCTAGTGGGTTACAATGAGCAGTTCTTC.

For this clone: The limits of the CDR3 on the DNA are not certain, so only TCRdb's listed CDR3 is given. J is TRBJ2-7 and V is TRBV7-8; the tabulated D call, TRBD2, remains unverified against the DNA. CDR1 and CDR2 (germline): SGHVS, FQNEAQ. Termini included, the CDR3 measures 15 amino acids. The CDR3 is CASSFGSGSGYEQYF.

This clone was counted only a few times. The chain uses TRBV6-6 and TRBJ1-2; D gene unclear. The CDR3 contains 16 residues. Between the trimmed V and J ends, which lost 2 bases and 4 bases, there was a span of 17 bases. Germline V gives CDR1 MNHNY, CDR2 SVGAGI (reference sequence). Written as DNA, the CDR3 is TGTGCCAGCAGTTACACCCTCGGACGGAGTACCTATGGCTACACCTTC. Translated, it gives CASSYTLGRSTYGYTF.

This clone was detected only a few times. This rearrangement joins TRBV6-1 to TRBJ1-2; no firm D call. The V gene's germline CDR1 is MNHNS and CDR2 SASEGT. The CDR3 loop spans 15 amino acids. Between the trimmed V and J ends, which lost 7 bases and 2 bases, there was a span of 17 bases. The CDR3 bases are TGTGCCAGCAAGAAAGCCGGTGGGCGAAACTATGGCTACACCTTC. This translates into CASKKAGGRNYGYTF.

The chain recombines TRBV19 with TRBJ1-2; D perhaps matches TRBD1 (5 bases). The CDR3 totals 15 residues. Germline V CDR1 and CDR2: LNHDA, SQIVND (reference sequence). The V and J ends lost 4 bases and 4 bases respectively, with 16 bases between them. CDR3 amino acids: CASSTLQGYGYGYTF. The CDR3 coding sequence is TGTGCCAGTAGTACACTTCAGGGATACGGCTATGGCTACACCTTC. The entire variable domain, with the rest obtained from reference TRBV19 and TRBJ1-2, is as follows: DGGITQSPKYLFRKEGQNVTLSCEQNLNHDAMYWYRQDPGQGLRLIYYSQIVNDFQKGDIAEGYSVSREKKESFPLTVTSAQKNPTAFYLCASSTLQGYGYGYTFGSGTRLTVV.

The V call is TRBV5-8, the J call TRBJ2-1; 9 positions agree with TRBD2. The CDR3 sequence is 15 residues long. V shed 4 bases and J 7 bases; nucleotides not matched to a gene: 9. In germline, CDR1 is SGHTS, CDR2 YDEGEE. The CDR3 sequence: CASSQYVSGSNEQFF. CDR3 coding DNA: TGTGCCAGCAGCCAGTACGTTAGCGGGAGTAATGAGCAGTTCTTC.